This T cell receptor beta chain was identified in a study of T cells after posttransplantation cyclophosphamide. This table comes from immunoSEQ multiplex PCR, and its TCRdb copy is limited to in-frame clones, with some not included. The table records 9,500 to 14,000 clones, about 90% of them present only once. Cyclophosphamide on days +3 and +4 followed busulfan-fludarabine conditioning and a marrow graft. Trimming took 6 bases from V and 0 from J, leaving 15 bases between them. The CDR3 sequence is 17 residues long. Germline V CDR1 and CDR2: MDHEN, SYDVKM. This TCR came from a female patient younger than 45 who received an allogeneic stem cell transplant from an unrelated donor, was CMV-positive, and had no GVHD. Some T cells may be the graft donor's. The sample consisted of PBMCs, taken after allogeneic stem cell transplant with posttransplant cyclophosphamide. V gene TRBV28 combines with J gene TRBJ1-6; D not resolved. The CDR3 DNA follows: TGTGCCAGCAGGCGACCCCGAGCGGGCTCCTATAATTCACCCCTCCACTTT. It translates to CASRRPRAGSYNSPLHF.